This T cell receptor (beta chain) was observed in a study of tissue T cells after allogeneic stem cell transplantation. Overall study context: Graft-versus-host disease patients received grafts, four unmodified and three CD34-selected to deplete T cells. Pathologist review favored tissue samples showing histologically apparent lymphocytes.

The repertoire was sequenced with immunoSEQ multiplex PCR; TCRdb's copy has only in-frame clones and lacks some. There are 2,800 or so clones in the sample; about 59% occur only once, and about 23% lies in the top ten. With respect to this clone: The antigen is unknown.

This research-autopsy study prospectively enrolled adult allogeneic hematopoietic cell transplant recipients with steroid-refractory graft-versus-host disease. Points from the study as a whole: Only a limited share of tissue TCRs appeared in blood or spleen. Few T cell clones were shared across patients, but motif clusters showed tissue-specific shared signatures.

This receptor was identified in a male patient at least 60 years old with steroid-refractory graft-versus-host disease after an allogeneic stem cell transplant. Some T cells may be supplied by the graft donor. This sample comprised duodenal tissue, obtained at autopsy.

This chain's CDR3 is CASSPSDRAGYGYTF. The DNA of the CDR3 is TGTGCCAGCAGCCCATCGGACAGGGCGGGCTATGGCTACACCTTC. The V and J genes are TRBV3-1 (or the pseudogene TRBV3-2) and TRBJ1-2, with 8 bases matching TRBD1. V was clipped by 4 bases and J by 4 bases; unmatched bases: 8. This CDR3 is built from 15 residues. Germline CDR1 LGHDT, CDR2 YNNKEL (reference sequence).